This T cell receptor (beta chain) originates from a study of vaccination effects on CD4 cells after COVID-19. Study information: The median interval between the second dose and post-vaccine sampling was 72 days.

Concerning this clone: What it recognizes is unknown.

Peptide-pool stimulation followed by sequencing identified expanded antigen-specific CD4+ clonotypes in the ViraFEST assay. Having been cultured for 10 days, the cells underwent CD4+ T cell isolation. Two-dose BNT162b2 or mRNA-1273 vaccination was given to participants. Nucleocapsid antibodies were negative in the vaccine recipients, who had never had SARS-CoV-2 infection. Half the medium was swapped for IL-2 medium on days 3 and 7. This CDR3 is 16 amino acids long. Per the germline V gene, CDR1 is LGHDT and CDR2 is YNNKEL (reference sequence). V was pared by 4 bases and J by 1 base, with 16 bases between. Sequenced by immunoSEQ multiplex PCR; TCRdb stores in-frame clones only, minus some. The repertoire holds approximately 17,000 clones, with almost 70% as singletons.

The sample consisted of CD4+ T cells from PBMCs cultured with SARS-CoV-2 spike peptides, taken after COVID-19 vaccination. The receptor comes from a human donor who received a COVID-19 vaccine. The chain employs TRBV3-1 (or the pseudogene TRBV3-2) and TRBJ1-1, with a tentative D call TRBD1 (5 bases). CDR3 coding DNA: TGTGCCAGCAGCCTTACTATCAGGGCCCCGAACACTGAAGCTTTCTTT. It translates to CASSLTIRAPNTEAFF.